The 17 T cell receptor beta chains given below trace back to one sample, sequenced in a study of OX40 agonist ivuxolimab in advanced cancers. Here immunoSEQ multiplex PCR was the method, and the copy in TCRdb shows in-frame clones only, minus some. The table records just under 80,000 clones, approximately 89% of them present only once. The sequencing used CD4+ or CD8+ T cells sorted from blood, collected in a trial of the OX40 agonist ivuxolimab. The source is an adult with an advanced solid tumor such as melanoma, head and neck, liver or kidney cancer.

The chain combines TRBV2 with TRBJ2-1; 11 bases are a match to TRBD2. The CDR3 is 15 residues long. Germline CDR1 and CDR2: SNHLY and FYNNEI. The trim removed 2 bases at V and 8 bases at J, leaving 5 bases unmatched. CDR3 in DNA: TGTGCCAGCAGTGAATGGCTAGCGGGAGGTTATGAGCAGTTCTTC. This codes for CASSEWLAGGYEQFF.

A remark on this clone: Germline is not matched at one junction end, which may reflect a read error. The same CDR3 is also encoded by other DNA sequences in this sample. The V and J genes are TRBV5-1 and TRBJ2-7, with a tentative D call TRBD2 (5 bases). The CDR3 covers 15 residues. Germline V gene data show CDR1 as SGHRS and CDR2 as YFSETQ. The CDR3 DNA is TGCGCCAGTAGCTTGGTGTCAGGAGGCTCCTACGAGCAGTACTTC. Its translation is CASSLVSGGSYEQYF.

This clone was counted a single time. The genes are TRBV19 and TRBJ2-5; 9 bases line up with TRBD2. Trimming at V came to 1 base and at J to 3 bases, leaving 6 bases not matched to a gene. This CDR3 has 16 residues. The germline V gene has CDR1 LNHDA and CDR2 SQIVND (reference sequence). In DNA form, the CDR3 reads TGTGCCAGTAGTATAGCAAGTAGCGGGAGAAAAGAGACCCAGTACTTC. Protein product: CASSIASSGRKETQYF. Looking up the rest from reference TRBV19 and TRBJ2-5 gives the full variable domain: DGGITQSPKYLFRKEGQNVTLSCEQNLNHDAMYWYRQDPGQGLRLIYYSQIVNDFQKGDIAEGYSVSREKKESFPLTVTSAQKNPTAFYLCASSIASSGRKETQYFGPGTRLLVL.

This sequence joins TRBV18 and TRBJ1-1, with D possibly matching TRBD1 (6 bases). V was trimmed by 4 bases and J by 1 base, leaving 7 bases between them. This CDR3 has 13 amino acids. CDR1 and CDR2 (germline): KGHSH, LQKENI. The DNA for the CDR3 is TGTGCCAGCTCACAGGGACAGAACACTGAAGCTTTCTTT. Its protein is CASSQGQNTEAFF.

The J gene is TRBJ2-7, the V gene TRBV10-1, with TRBD1 identical over 9 bases. Losses at the gene ends were 4 bases for V and 3 bases for J; bases not matched to a gene: 4. The germline V gene encodes CDR1 WNHNN and CDR2 SYGVQD (reference sequence). This CDR3 spans 14 amino acids. CDR3 bases: TGCGCCAGCAGTGGCCGGACAGGGGACTACGAGCAGTACTTC. It translates to CASSGRTGDYEQYF.

Comments on this clone: This specimen includes other DNA sequences encoding the same CDR3. This chain links TRBV2 with TRBJ2-7; 7 positions agree with TRBD1. With 7 bases clipped from V and 2 bases from J, the junction kept 5 bases outside the gene matches. CDR1 and CDR2 (germline): SNHLY, FYNNEI. The CDR3 is 13 amino acids. The CDR3 nucleotides read TGTGCCAGCAACCGGGGACAGACCTACGAGCAGTACTTC. Protein product: CASNRGQTYEQYF.

The V call is TRBV15, the J call TRBJ2-3; D is undetermined. Trimming took 8 bases from V and 1 from J, leaving 10 bases between them. Germline-derived CDR1 and CDR2 are LNHNV and YYDKDF (reference sequence). CDR3 length: 13 amino acids. CDR3 sequence (DNA): TGTGCCACCTCCGGGCGACGCACAGATACGCAGTATTTT. This encodes CATSGRRTDTQYF.

This rearrangement joins TRBV30 to TRBJ1-4, with D possibly TRBD1 on 6 matching bases. CDR1 GTSNPN and CDR2 SVGIG come from the germline V gene (reference sequence). The V end was cut by 7 bases, the J end by 7 bases, with 16 bases between. This CDR3 spans 13 amino acids. CDR3 region: CAFTRTAGEKLFF. CDR3 sequence (DNA): TGTGCCTTCACCAGGACAGCGGGTGAAAAACTGTTTTTT.

This chain connects TRBV2 to TRBJ1-3, with TRBD1 matching over 10 bases. Germline V gene sequence: CDR1 SNHLY, CDR2 FYNNEI. This CDR3 is built from 15 residues. J gave up 4 bases and V 5 bases, and 5 bases lay outside the gene matches. The CDR3 here is CASSIDRGRGNTIYF. CDR3 DNA: TGTGCCAGCAGTATTGACAGGGGGCGAGGAAACACCATATATTTT.

The chain links TRBV29-1 to TRBJ2-1; D call uncertain. V lost 1 base, J lost 5 bases, and 12 bases lay in between. Germline loops: CDR1 SQVTM, CDR2 ANQGSEA. The CDR3 covers 14 residues. The CDR3: CSVEGSPRDNEQFF. The CDR3 DNA is TGCAGCGTTGAAGGATCACCCCGGGACAATGAGCAGTTCTTC.

The rearrangement uses TRBV7-8 and TRBJ2-7; perhaps TRBD1 as D (5 bases). The V end lost 1 base, the J end lost 2 bases, and 9 bases lay between the germline ends. Germline V gene data show CDR1 as SGHVS and CDR2 as FQNEAQ. This CDR3 is 14 amino acids long. The CDR3 bases are TGTGCCAGCAGCTTAGGGGGCGGAACCTACGAGCAGTACTTC. Protein sequence: CASSLGGGTYEQYF.

CDR3 region: CASSFTGEAGYTF. CDR3 nucleotides: TGCGCCAGCAGTTTTACAGGGGAGGCTGGCTACACCTTC. The chain links TRBV5-1 to TRBJ1-2; 7 nucleotides line up with TRBD1. The trim removed 5 bases at V and 7 bases at J, leaving 8 bases unmatched. Germline V gene lookup returns CDR1 SGHRS and CDR2 YFSETQ. CDR3 length: 13 residues.

The V and J genes are TRBV2 and TRBJ1-4; D gene uncertain. V lost 4 bases, J lost 5 bases, and 14 bases lay in between. The length of the CDR3 is 15 residues. CDR1 and CDR2 from the germline V gene are SNHLY and FYNNEI. CDR3 nucleotides: TGTGCCAGCAGTGGGATAGCGACCCAGAATGAAAAACTGTTTTTT. Amino acids: CASSGIATQNEKLFF.

The chain uses TRBV6-1 and TRBJ2-1; perhaps TRBD2 as D (5 bases). The CDR3 has 15 amino acids. V gave up 1 base and J gave up 9 bases, with 16 bases separating them. Germline values: CDR1 MNHNS, CDR2 SASEGT. The CDR3 loop is CASSEVSRPGGEQFF. DNA of the CDR3: TGTGCCAGCAGTGAAGTAAGCCGGCCCGGAGGTGAGCAGTTCTTC.

J is TRBJ2-5 and V is TRBV5-4; possibly TRBD2 for D (7 bases). Germline values: CDR1 SGHNT, CDR2 YYREEE (reference sequence). V lost 4 bases to trimming and J lost 3 bases, with 10 bases between them. The CDR3 is 13 amino acids. The CDR3 region is CASSRGGEETQYF. CDR3 DNA sequence: TGTGCCAGCAGCAGAGGGGGGGAAGAGACCCAGTACTTC.

The rearrangement links TRBV7-9 to TRBJ2-1; 9 nucleotides align to TRBD2. V was pared by 4 bases and J by 3 bases, with 10 bases of the junction left unmatched. CDR1 is SEHNR, CDR2 FQNEAQ, per germline (reference sequence). The CDR3 length is 17 residues. In nucleotides, the CDR3 is TGTGCCAGCAGCTCCCCCCGCGGGAGGGCAAACTACAATGAGCAGTTCTTC. Residues: CASSSPRGRANYNEQFF.

The V gene is TRBV2, the J gene TRBJ1-5, with a weak D call TRBD1 (5 bases). Looked up from germline, CDR1 is SNHLY and CDR2 is FYNNEI. V shed 4 bases and J shed 4 bases, with 11 bases lying between them. This CDR3 contains 14 residues. The CDR3 region is CASSGQGRNQPQHF. CDR3 in DNA: TGTGCCAGCAGTGGGCAGGGCCGGAATCAGCCCCAGCATTTT.